Listed here are 21 T cell receptor beta chains from one sample, sequenced in a study of response to subunit inactivated influenza vaccine. MiXCR, applied by TCRdb to the RT-PCR reads, yields one record per CDR3 protein. Of hundreds of thousands of distinct CDR3 sequences in the sample, approximately 15% were seen once. The material sequenced was PBMCs from blood, taken around 15 days before vaccination. The source is a man aged 45-65 years who received an inactivated influenza vaccine.

The genes are TRBV6-2 or TRBV6-3 and TRBJ1-5, with TRBD1 as a possible D gene (5 bases). V lost 3 bases and J lost 0, with 15 bases in between. The CDR3 runs to 17 residues. The germline V gene has CDR1 MNHEY and CDR2 SVGEGT. The CDR3 region has the DNA TGTGCCAGCAGTTATCTTCAGGGCCCCTATAGCAATCAGCCCCAGCATTTT. Residues: CASSYLQGPYSNQPQHF.

The genes are TRBV4-3 and TRBJ1-2; 11 nucleotides line up with TRBD1. This CDR3 region has 15 residues. Per germline, CDR1 LGHNA and CDR2 YSLEER. Trimming took 3 bases from V and 6 from J; bases not matched to a gene: 6. CDR3 nucleotide sequence: TGCGCCAGCAGCCACGTTGGACAGGGGGCGGATGGCTACACCTTC. Amino acid sequence: CASSHVGQGADGYTF.

The rearrangement joins TRBV20-1 to TRBJ2-5; TRBD2 is a possible D gene (6 bases). Trimming removed 0 bases at V and 4 bases at J, with 9 bases between. This CDR3 region has 13 residues. Germline V gene data show CDR1 as DFQATT and CDR2 as SNEGSKA (reference sequence). CDR3: CSAREPAGETQYF. In DNA, the CDR3 is TGCAGTGCTAGAGAGCCAGCGGGAGAGACCCAGTACTTC.

The chain recombines TRBV7-8 with TRBJ2-3; 9 bases map to TRBD2. CDR1 and CDR2 (germline): SGHVS, FQNEAQ. V was clipped by 1 base and J by 4 bases; unmatched bases: 9. CDR3 length equals 17 residues. CDR3 residues: CASSLVPRRGGPDTQYF. The CDR3 nucleotides read TGTGCCAGCAGCTTAGTTCCCCGGCGGGGGGGCCCAGATACGCAGTATTTT. Combining the CDR3 with reference TRBV7-8 and TRBJ2-3 gives the whole variable domain GAGVSQSPRYKVAKRGQDVALRCDPISGHVSLFWYQQALGQGPEFLTYFQNEAQLDKSGLPSDRFFAERPEGSVSTLKIQRTQQEDSAVYLCASSLVPRRGGPDTQYFGPGTRLTVL.

In its sample, this clonotype was seen a few times. The gene calls are TRBV5-1 and TRBJ1-4; 9 bases are shared with TRBD1. Germline-derived CDR1 and CDR2 are SGHRS and YFSETQ. The V segment lost 0 bases and the J segment 8 bases; nucleotides outside the gene matches: 11. This CDR3 region has 17 residues. DNA for the CDR3: TGCGCCAGCAGCTTGGCACGTTACGGACAGGGGAGGGAAAAACTGTTTTTT. The encoded protein is CASSLARYGQGREKLFF.

This clonotype has more than one count but fewer than ten. V gene TRBV30 combines with J gene TRBJ2-3; D is unresolved. From germline, CDR1 is GTSNPN and CDR2 SVGIG (reference sequence). The ends were cut back, 2 bases at V and 8 bases at J, with 17 bases in the middle. The CDR3 sequence is 14 residues long. The chain's CDR3 is CAWSFRPLASTQYF. The DNA for the CDR3 is TGTGCCTGGAGTTTCCGGCCCCTGGCCAGTACGCAGTATTTT.

This clonotype was picked up a small number of times. The chain joins TRBV2 to TRBJ2-7, with D possibly matching TRBD1 (5 bases). V lost 4 bases, J lost 3 bases, and 13 bases lay in between. This CDR3 contains 14 residues. Germline assignment: CDR1 SNHLY and CDR2 FYNNEI. Here the CDR3 DNA reads TGTGCCAGCAGTGTTCTGGGGCGGCTCTACGAGCAGTACTTC. Encoded protein: CASSVLGRLYEQYF.

V gene TRBV4-1 combines with J gene TRBJ2-7; 8 nucleotides line up with TRBD2. This CDR3 contains 16 residues. V was clipped by 2 bases and J by 4 bases; unmatched bases: 10. The germline CDR1 and CDR2 sequences are MGHRA and YSYEKL. Here the CDR3 DNA reads TGCGCCAGCAGCCAAATTATCGGGGGGGCTGCTTACGAGCAGTACTTC. It specifies CASSQIIGGAAYEQYF.

This clonotype was observed many times. V gene TRBV5-1 combines with J gene TRBJ2-2, with D possibly being TRBD2 (6 bases). CDR1 is SGHRS, CDR2 YFSETQ, per germline. The V and J ends lost 3 bases and 5 bases respectively, with 14 bases between them. The CDR3 contains 15 residues. The CDR3 loop reads CASSWTTRGTGELFF. CDR3 bases: TGCGCCAGCAGCTGGACTACTCGGGGTACCGGGGAGCTGTTTTTT.

In this sample, this clonotype turned up a few times. The chain links TRBV5-4 to TRBJ2-5, with D tentatively TRBD2 (5 bases). CDR3 length equals 17 residues. Deletions cut 6 bases from V and 2 bases from J, with 23 bases between. Germline assignment: CDR1 SGHNT and CDR2 YYREEE (reference sequence). CDR3 in amino acids: CASTPKRAQDLQETQYF. CDR3 bases: TGTGCCAGCACTCCCAAGAGGGCGCAGGACTTACAAGAGACCCAGTACTTC.

This clonotype was counted only a few times. An end of the junction differs from the germline gene, which may be a read error. The V gene is TRBV29-1, the J gene TRBJ2-1; 8 nucleotides match TRBD2. The CDR3 has 13 residues. Germline CDR1 reads SQVTM; CDR2 reads ANQGSEA. This chain's CDR3 is CSFEVAGRSEQFF. The CDR3 DNA follows: TGCAGCTTTGAAGTAGCGGGACGCAGTGAGCAGTTCTTC.

This clonotype was detected only a few times. V and J are TRBV3-1 and TRBJ1-4; TRBD1 is a possible D gene (6 bases). CDR3 size: 18 residues. Per the germline V gene, CDR1 is LGHDT and CDR2 is YNNKEL (reference sequence). V lost 5 bases, J lost 3 bases, and 22 bases lay in between. This CDR3 reads CASSSTTGGPTSNEKLFF. Written as DNA, the CDR3 is TGTGCCAGCAGCTCCACGACGGGGGGGCCGACGTCTAATGAAAAACTGTTTTTT.

This clonotype was observed once. The chain joins TRBV20-1 to TRBJ2-7, with D possibly being TRBD2 (5 bases). This CDR3 has 13 residues. Germline values: CDR1 DFQATT, CDR2 SNEGSKA (reference sequence). Trimming removed 6 bases from V and 3 bases from J, with 15 bases in between. The CDR3 nucleotides read TGCAGTGCCGCTGGGCCGGGGAACTACGAGCAGTACTTC. Amino acid sequence: CSAAGPGNYEQYF.

The sample holds a few counts of this clonotype. The rearrangement uses TRBV6-2 or TRBV6-3 and TRBJ2-7; 8 bases are shared with TRBD1. V lost 5 bases and J lost 1; bases outside the gene matches: 19. The CDR3 covers 19 residues. Germline CDR1 reads MNHEY; CDR2 reads SVGEGT. In nucleotides, the CDR3 is TGTGCCAGCAGTCGAACCGGGACAGGCACGGAGATAGTATCCTACGAGCAGTACTTC. The encoded protein is CASSRTGTGTEIVSYEQYF.

This clonotype was found a few times. The genes are TRBV7-2 and TRBJ2-5; 7 bases match TRBD2. The length of the CDR3 is 17 residues. Germline CDR1 SGHTA, CDR2 FQGNSA. The V gene end was trimmed by 1 base and the J gene end by 1 base; junction bases not matched to a gene: 9. CDR3 nucleotides: TGTGCCAGCAGCTTAGTGCCGAGCGGGGCTTCCCAAGAGACCCAGTACTTC. Translating gives CASSLVPSGASQETQYF.

This clonotype was found a few times. The chain carries TRBV10-3 and TRBJ1-6; no clear D gene. This CDR3 comprises 14 residues. Germline CDR1 reads ENHRY; CDR2 reads SYGVKD. The germline V and J ends were trimmed by 2 bases and 10 bases, with 12 bases remaining between them. The chain's CDR3 is CAISEPDIFSPLHF. CDR3 nucleotide sequence: TGTGCCATCAGTGAGCCCGATATCTTCTCACCCCTCCACTTT.

This clonotype was observed at least ten times. The chain recombines TRBV6-1 with TRBJ2-2; D call uncertain. From germline, CDR1 is MNHNS and CDR2 SASEGT. Trimming removed 6 bases from V and 2 bases from J, with 7 bases in between. This CDR3 comprises 13 residues. In DNA, the CDR3 is TGTGCCAGCAGGCCGAGAAACACCGGGGAGCTGTTTTTT. Translation gives CASRPRNTGELFF.

The table lists this clonotype with a few counts. The rearrangement links TRBV29-1 to TRBJ2-7, with 12 bases aligning to TRBD1. Germline V lookup: CDR1 SQVTM, CDR2 ANQGSEA. The CDR3 is 14 residues long. V was pared by 6 bases and J by 4 bases, with 7 bases of the junction left unmatched. The CDR3 loop is CSVPGTGGYYEQYF. The CDR3 DNA reads TGCAGCGTGCCCGGGACAGGGGGCTATTACGAGCAGTACTTC.

This chain uses TRBV9 with TRBJ2-5; no firm D call. Trimming took off 3 bases at V and 0 bases at J, with 6 bases between the two ends. The CDR3 is made up of 13 amino acids. CDR1 is SGDLS and CDR2 is YYNGEE in the germline V gene. In DNA form, the CDR3 reads TGTGCCAGCAGCGCGACCTACCAAGAGACCCAGTACTTC. Translation: CASSATYQETQYF.

This clonotype has only a few counts. This rearrangement joins TRBV10-3 to TRBJ2-1, with 7 nucleotides matching TRBD1. J was trimmed by 4 bases and V by 10 bases; bases with no gene match: 7. The CDR3 loop spans 13 amino acids. CDR1 is ENHRY and CDR2 is SYGVKD in the germline V gene. The CDR3 is CASSGTAYNEQFF. As DNA, the CDR3 is TGTGCCAGTTCCGGGACAGCGTACAATGAGCAGTTCTTC.

The table lists this clonotype with many counts. The rearrangement uses TRBV6-5 and TRBJ2-7, with 9 bases that match TRBD2. Germline loops: CDR1 MNHEY, CDR2 SVGAGI. Trimming cost V 0 bases and J 7 bases; bases outside gene matches: 7. The CDR3 totals 15 residues. In DNA form, the CDR3 reads TGTGCCAGCAGTTACTCGACCCTAGCGGGGTGGGAGCAGTACTTC. It encodes CASSYSTLAGWEQYF.